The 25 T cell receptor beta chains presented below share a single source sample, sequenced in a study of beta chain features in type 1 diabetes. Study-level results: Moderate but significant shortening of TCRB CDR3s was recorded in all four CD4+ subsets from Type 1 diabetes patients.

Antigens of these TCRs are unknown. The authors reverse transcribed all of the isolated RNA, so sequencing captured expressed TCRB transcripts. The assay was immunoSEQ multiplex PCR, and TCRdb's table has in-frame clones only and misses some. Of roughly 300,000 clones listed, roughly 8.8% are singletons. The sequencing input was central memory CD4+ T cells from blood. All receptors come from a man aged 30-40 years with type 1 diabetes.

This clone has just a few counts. The CDR3 sequence is CASTREAGGNSPLHF. CDR3 nucleotides: TGTGCCAGCACCCGAGAGGCAGGGGGAAATTCACCCCTCCACTTT. The chain combines TRBV2 with TRBJ1-6; 7 bases line up with TRBD1. With 7 bases clipped from V and 7 bases from J, the junction kept 10 bases outside the gene matches. Germline-derived CDR1 and CDR2 are SNHLY and FYNNEI. CDR3 size: 15 residues.

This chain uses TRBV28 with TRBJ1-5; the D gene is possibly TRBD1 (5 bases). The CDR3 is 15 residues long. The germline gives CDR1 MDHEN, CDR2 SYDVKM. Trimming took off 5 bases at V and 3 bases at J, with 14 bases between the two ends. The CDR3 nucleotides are TGTGCCAGCAGTCACGGACAAAATCCCAATCAGCCCCAGCATTTT. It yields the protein CASSHGQNPNQPQHF.

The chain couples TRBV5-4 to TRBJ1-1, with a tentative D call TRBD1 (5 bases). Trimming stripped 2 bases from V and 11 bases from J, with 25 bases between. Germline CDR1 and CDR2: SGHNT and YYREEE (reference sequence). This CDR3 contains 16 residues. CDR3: CASSFGQDTERVLAFF. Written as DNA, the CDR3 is TGTGCCAGCAGCTTTGGCCAGGACACGGAAAGAGTGTTGGCTTTCTTT.

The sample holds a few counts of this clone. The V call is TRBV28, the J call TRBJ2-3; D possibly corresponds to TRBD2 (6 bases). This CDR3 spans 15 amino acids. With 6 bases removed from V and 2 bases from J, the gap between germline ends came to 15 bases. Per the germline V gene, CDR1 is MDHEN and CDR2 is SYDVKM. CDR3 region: CASRKGGGFTDTQYF. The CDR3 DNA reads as TGTGCCAGCAGAAAGGGAGGTGGTTTCACAGATACGCAGTATTTT.

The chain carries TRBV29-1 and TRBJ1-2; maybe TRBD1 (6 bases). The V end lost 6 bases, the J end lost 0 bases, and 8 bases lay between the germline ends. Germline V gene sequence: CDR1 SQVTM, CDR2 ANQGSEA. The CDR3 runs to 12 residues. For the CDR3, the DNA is TGCAGCGTCGGACAGTCTAACTATGGCTACACCTTC. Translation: CSVGQSNYGYTF.

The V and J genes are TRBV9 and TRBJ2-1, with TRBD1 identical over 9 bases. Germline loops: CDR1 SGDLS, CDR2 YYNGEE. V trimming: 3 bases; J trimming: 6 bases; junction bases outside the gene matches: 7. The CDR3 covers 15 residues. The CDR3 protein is CASSAQGAEVNEQFF. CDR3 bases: TGTGCCAGCAGCGCACAGGGGGCGGAGGTCAATGAGCAGTTCTTC.

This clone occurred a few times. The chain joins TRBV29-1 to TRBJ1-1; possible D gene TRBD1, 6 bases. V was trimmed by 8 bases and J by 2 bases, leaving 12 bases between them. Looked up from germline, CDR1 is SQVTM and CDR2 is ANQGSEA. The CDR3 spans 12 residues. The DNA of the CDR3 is TGCAGCTCACTGACAGGAAACACTGAAGCTTTCTTT. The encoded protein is CSSLTGNTEAFF.

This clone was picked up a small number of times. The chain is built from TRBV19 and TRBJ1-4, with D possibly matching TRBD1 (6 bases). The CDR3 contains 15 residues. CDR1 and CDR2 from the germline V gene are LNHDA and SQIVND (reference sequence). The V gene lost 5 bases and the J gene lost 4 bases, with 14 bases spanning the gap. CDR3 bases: TGTGCCAGTAGTGCGGAGGACAGATTTAATGAAAAACTGTTTTTT. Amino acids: CASSAEDRFNEKLFF. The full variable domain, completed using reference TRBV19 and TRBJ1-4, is DGGITQSPKYLFRKEGQNVTLSCEQNLNHDAMYWYRQDPGQGLRLIYYSQIVNDFQKGDIAEGYSVSREKKESFPLTVTSAQKNPTAFYLCASSAEDRFNEKLFFGSGTQLSVL.

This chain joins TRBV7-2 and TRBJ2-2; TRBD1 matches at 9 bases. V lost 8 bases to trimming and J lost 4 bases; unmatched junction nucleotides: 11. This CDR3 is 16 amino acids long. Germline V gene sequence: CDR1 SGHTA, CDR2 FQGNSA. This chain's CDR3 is CASSGTGNFPTGELFF. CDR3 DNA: TGTGCCAGCTCGGGGACAGGGAACTTCCCCACCGGGGAGCTGTTTTTT.

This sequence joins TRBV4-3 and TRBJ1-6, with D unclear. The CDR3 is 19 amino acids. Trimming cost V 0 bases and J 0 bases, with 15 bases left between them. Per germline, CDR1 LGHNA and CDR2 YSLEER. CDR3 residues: CASSQDVRAASSYNSPLHF. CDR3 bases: TGCGCCAGCAGCCAAGATGTACGGGCCGCAAGCTCCTATAATTCACCCCTCCACTTT.

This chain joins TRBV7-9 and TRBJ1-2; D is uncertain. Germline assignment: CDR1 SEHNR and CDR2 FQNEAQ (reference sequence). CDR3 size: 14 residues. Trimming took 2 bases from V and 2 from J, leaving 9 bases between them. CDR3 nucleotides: TGTGCCAGCAGCTTATTCGCAGAAAACTATGGCTACACCTTC. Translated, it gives CASSLFAENYGYTF. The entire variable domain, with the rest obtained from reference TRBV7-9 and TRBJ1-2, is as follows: DTGVSQNPRHKITKRGQNVTFRCDPISEHNRLYWYRQTLGQGPEFLTYFQNEAQLEKSRLLSDRFSAERPKGSFSTLEIQRTEQGDSAMYLCASSLFAENYGYTFGSGTRLTVV.

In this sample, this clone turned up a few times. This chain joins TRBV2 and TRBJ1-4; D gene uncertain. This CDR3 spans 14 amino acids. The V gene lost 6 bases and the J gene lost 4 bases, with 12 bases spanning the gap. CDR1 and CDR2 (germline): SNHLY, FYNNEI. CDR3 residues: CASRDGGFNEKLFF. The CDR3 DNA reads TGTGCCAGCAGGGACGGCGGGTTTAATGAAAAACTGTTTTTT.

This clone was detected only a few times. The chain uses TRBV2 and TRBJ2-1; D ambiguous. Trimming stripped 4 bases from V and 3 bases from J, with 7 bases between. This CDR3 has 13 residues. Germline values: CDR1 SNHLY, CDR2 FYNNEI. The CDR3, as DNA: TGTGCCAGCAGTGTAGGGTACTACAATGAGCAGTTCTTC. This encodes CASSVGYYNEQFF.

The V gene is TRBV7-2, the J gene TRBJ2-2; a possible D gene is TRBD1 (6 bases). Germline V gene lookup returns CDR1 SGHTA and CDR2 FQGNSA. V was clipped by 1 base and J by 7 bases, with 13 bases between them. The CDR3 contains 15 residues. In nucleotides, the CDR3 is TGTGCCAGCAGCTTAGTCAGAATCAGGGGCGGGGAGCTGTTTTTT. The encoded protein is CASSLVRIRGGELFF.

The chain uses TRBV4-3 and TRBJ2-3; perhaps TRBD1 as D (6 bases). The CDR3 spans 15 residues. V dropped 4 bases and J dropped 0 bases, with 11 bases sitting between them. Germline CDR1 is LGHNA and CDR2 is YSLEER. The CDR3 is CASSPRGSSTDTQYF. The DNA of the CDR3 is TGCGCCAGCAGCCCGAGGGGGTCGAGCACAGATACGCAGTATTTT.

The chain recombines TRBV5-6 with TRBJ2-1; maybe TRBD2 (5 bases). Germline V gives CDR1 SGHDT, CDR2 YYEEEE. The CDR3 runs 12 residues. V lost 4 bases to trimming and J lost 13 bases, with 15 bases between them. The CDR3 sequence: CASSLQPGKQFF. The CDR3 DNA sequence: TGTGCCAGCAGCCTTCAGCCGGGGAAACAGTTCTTC.

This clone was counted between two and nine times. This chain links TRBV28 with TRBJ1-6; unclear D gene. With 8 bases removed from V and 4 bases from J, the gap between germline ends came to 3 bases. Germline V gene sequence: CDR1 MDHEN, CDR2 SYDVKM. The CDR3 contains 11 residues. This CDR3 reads CASGYNSPLHF. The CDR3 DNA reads TGTGCCAGCGGATATAATTCACCCCTCCACTTT.

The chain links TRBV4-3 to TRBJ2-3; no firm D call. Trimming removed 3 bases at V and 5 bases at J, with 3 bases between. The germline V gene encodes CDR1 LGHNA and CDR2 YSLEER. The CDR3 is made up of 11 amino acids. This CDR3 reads CASSQGDTQYF. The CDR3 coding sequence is TGCGCCAGCAGCCAGGGAGATACGCAGTATTTT.

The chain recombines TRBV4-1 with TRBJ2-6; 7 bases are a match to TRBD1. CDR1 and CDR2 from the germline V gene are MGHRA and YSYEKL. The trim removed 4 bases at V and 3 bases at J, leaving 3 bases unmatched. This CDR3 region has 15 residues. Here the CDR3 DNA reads TGCGCCAGCAGCCTTGACAGGGATGGGGCCAACGTCCTGACTTTC. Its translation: CASSLDRDGANVLTF.

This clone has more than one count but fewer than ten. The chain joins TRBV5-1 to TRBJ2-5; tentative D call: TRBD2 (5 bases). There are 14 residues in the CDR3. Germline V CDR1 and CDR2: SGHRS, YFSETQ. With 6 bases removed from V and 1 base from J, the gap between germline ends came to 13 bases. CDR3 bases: TGCGCCAGCACCCCCTTAGCGACCCAAGAGACCCAGTACTTC. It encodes CASTPLATQETQYF.

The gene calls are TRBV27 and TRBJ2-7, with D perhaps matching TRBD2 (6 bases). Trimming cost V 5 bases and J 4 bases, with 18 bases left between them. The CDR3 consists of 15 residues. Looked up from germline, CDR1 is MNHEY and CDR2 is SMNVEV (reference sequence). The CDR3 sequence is CASSTTGTQFYEQYF. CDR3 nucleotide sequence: TGTGCCAGCAGTACCACCGGGACTCAGTTTTACGAGCAGTACTTC.

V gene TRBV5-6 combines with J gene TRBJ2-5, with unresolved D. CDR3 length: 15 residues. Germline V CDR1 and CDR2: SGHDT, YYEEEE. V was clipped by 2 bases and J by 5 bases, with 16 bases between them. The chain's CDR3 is CASSLGPGIQETQYF. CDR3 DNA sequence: TGTGCCAGCAGCTTAGGACCCGGCATTCAGGAGACCCAGTACTTC.

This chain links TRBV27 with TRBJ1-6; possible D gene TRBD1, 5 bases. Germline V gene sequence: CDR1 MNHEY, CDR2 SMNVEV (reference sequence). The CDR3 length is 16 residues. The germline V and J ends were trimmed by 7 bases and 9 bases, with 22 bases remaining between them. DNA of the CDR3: TGTGCCAGCATCTGGAGTGAGGGACGGTCCGGTTCACCCCTCCACTTT. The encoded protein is CASIWSEGRSGSPLHF.

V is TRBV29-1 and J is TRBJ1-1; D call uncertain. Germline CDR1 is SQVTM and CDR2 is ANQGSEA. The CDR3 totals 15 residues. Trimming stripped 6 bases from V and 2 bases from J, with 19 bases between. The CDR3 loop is CSVETVGRENTEAFF. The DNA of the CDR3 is TGCAGCGTGGAAACTGTAGGGCGGGAAAACACTGAAGCTTTCTTT. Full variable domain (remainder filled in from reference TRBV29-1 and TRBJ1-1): SAVISQKPSRDICQRGTSLTIQCQVDSQVTMMFWYRQQPGQSLTLIATANQGSEATYESGFVIDKFPISRPNLTFSTLTVSNMSPEDSSIYLCSVETVGRENTEAFFGQGTRLTVV.

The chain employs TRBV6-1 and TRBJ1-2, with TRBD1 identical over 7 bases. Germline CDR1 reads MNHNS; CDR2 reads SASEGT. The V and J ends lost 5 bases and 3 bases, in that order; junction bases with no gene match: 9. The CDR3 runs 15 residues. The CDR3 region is CASSPFRDSHYGYTF. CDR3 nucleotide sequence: TGTGCCAGCAGTCCCTTCCGGGACAGTCACTATGGCTACACCTTC.